This T cell receptor beta chain appears in the sequencing data of a study of cytomegalovirus exposure and HLA in healthy donors. Study conclusions and caveats: Further analysis was carried out later, and it showed several of the most significant clusters appearing linked to common viral pathogens. The authors enumerated some 170 TCR beta chains as linked to cytomegalovirus. Three chains linked to CMV were shown in vitro to be specific for CMV antigens. Most observed TCR sequences were rare, whereas some public TCRs were detected in many donors.

On this clone itself: What it recognizes is unknown.

The germline gives CDR1 SGHNT, CDR2 YENEEA. This CDR3 contains 13 residues. The ends were cut back, 1 base at V and 12 bases at J, with 10 bases in the middle. PCR used 60 Vbeta primers and 13 Jbeta primers. Sequencing was performed with immunoSEQ multiplex PCR; in TCRdb, only in-frame clones are kept and a portion is missing. The sample has roughly 93,000 clones, under 80% seen once. The source of this sequence is a human donor in good health. Specimen: PBMCs. The J gene is TRBJ1-6, the V gene TRBV11-3, with D perhaps TRBD1 (5 bases). The CDR3 region is CASSLGAGEPLHF. The CDR3 DNA is TGTGCCAGCAGCTTAGGCGCGGGGGAACCCCTCCACTTT.